The sample holds many counts of the clone carrying this T cell receptor (beta chain). Its target is unknown. The CDR3 runs to 14 residues. Germline V lookup: CDR1 SGHAT, CDR2 FQNNGV. V was trimmed by 3 bases and J by 0 bases, leaving 9 bases between them. The data derive from a study of T cells in Graves' hyperthyroidism and ophthalmopathy. At the level of the study: It was at initial diagnosis, before any treatment, that peripheral blood was collected.

Pregnant or lactating patients were excluded, as were those with uncontrolled infection or other autoimmune disease. The source material, RNA transcripts, was used to amplify TCR beta CDR3 regions. A set of HTBI primers served as the primers for a first-round RT-PCR of the TCR CDR3. A single record per CDR3 protein comes from TCRdb applying MiXCR to the multiplex PCR reads. The sample holds roughly 280,000 distinct CDR3 sequences; about 20% are singletons and the top ten take 50% to 75%. Study-wide results and caveats: Most clonotypes expanded in thyroid above 0.001 were likewise present in blood.

This sequence joins TRBV11-2 and TRBJ2-7; no firm D call. The specimen was blood. The receptor was isolated from a man aged 25-45 years with Graves' ophthalmopathy. In DNA form, the CDR3 reads TGTGCCAGCAGCTTGATCCCTATCTCCTACGAGCAGTACTTC. It yields the protein CASSLIPISYEQYF. Drawing the rest from reference TRBV11-2 and TRBJ2-7, the complete variable domain is EAGVAQSPRYKIIEKRQSVAFWCNPISGHATLYWYQQILGQGPKLLIQFQNNGVVDDSQLPKDRFSAERLKGVDSTLKIQPAKLEDSAVYLCASSLIPISYEQYFGPGTRLTVT.